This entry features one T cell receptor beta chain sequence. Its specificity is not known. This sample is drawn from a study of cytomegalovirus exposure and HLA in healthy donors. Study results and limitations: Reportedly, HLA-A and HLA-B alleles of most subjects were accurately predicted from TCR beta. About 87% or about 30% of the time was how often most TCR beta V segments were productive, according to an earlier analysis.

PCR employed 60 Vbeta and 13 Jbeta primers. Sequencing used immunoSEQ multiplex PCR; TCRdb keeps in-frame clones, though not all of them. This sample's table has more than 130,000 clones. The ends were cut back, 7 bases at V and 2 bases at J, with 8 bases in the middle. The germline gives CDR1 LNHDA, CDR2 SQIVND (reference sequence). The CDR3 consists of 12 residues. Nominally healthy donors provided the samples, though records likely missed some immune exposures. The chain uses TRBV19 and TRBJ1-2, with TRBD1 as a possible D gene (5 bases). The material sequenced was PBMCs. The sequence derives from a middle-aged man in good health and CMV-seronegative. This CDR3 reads CASMGPNYGYTF. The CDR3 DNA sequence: TGTGCCAGTATGGGGCCAAACTATGGCTACACCTTC.